One sample yielded the 24 T cell receptor beta chains listed below, sequenced in a study of shared clonotypes between healthy human individuals. The data were produced by immunoSEQ multiplex PCR, yet TCRdb's version contains in-frame clones alone and is incomplete. The sample carries 2 million to 2.5 million clones, roughly 96% recorded once. Source material: naive CD4+ T cells sorted from blood. The subset was: CD45RA+ positively selected. The receptors derive from a man in his late teens or twenties in good health.

The chain uses TRBV5-1 and TRBJ2-3, with 10 nucleotides matching TRBD2. The CDR3 sequence is 16 residues long. Germline CDR1 reads SGHRS; CDR2 reads YFSETQ. Trimming cost V 6 bases and J 4 bases; bases outside gene matches: 11. The CDR3 here is CASTLALAGAPDTQYF. CDR3 sequence (DNA): TGCGCCAGCACCCTAGCCCTAGCGGGAGCCCCAGATACGCAGTATTTT. The full variable domain, its missing parts supplied by reference TRBV5-1 and TRBJ2-3, is KAGVTQTPRYLIKTRGQQVTLSCSPISGHRSVSWYQQTPGQGLQFLFEYFSETQRNKGNFPGRFSGRQFSNSRSEMNVSTLELGDSALYLCASTLALAGAPDTQYFGPGTRLTVL.

CDR3 coding DNA: TGCGCCAGCAGCTTTTACTCCACAGATACGCAGTATTTT. Protein product: CASSFYSTDTQYF. This rearrangement joins TRBV4-3 to TRBJ2-3, with D uncertain. In germline, CDR1 is LGHNA, CDR2 YSLEER. V lost 5 bases and J 2 bases, leaving 8 bases between the germline ends. CDR3 length: 13 amino acids.

In this sample, this clone turned up once. The rearrangement links TRBV9 to TRBJ2-7; D is unresolved. The CDR3 contains 12 residues. Germline V gene sequence: CDR1 SGDLS, CDR2 YYNGEE. Trimming pared 4 bases from V and 2 bases from J, leaving 7 bases between. For the CDR3, the DNA is TGTGCCAGCAGCCAGGCCGCCTACGAGCAGTACTTC. Its translation is CASSQAAYEQYF.

The chain couples TRBV5-1 to TRBJ1-1; no clear D gene. Trimming left V 4 bases short and J 2 bases short, with 12 bases between. The CDR3 sequence is 14 residues long. Germline V CDR1 and CDR2: SGHRS, YFSETQ. The CDR3 is CASSRAGLNTEAFF. For the CDR3, the DNA is TGCGCCAGCAGCCGGGCCGGCCTCAACACTGAAGCTTTCTTT.

The gene calls are TRBV10-3 and TRBJ2-7, with D perhaps matching TRBD2 (6 bases). The germline V gene encodes CDR1 ENHRY and CDR2 SYGVKD. Deletions cut 3 bases from V and 0 bases from J, with 12 bases between. CDR3 size: 15 residues. DNA of the CDR3: TGTGCCATCAGTGACGGGACTGCAAGCTCCTACGAGCAGTACTTC. Amino acid sequence: CAISDGTASSYEQYF.

The chain joins TRBV19 to TRBJ1-6, with D possibly TRBD1 on 5 matching bases. The V end lost 7 bases, the J end lost 8 bases, and 15 bases lay between the germline ends. The CDR3 sequence is 14 residues long. Germline assignment: CDR1 LNHDA and CDR2 SQIVND (reference sequence). The CDR3 reads CASKFQGVDSPLHF. In DNA form, the CDR3 reads TGTGCCAGTAAATTCCAGGGAGTGGATTCACCCCTCCACTTT.

The rearrangement uses TRBV14 and TRBJ2-2, with D possibly matching TRBD1 (5 bases). The CDR3 length is 14 residues. Between the trimmed V and J ends, which lost 3 bases and 0 bases, there was a span of 5 bases. Germline loops: CDR1 SGHDN, CDR2 FVKESK. CDR3 sequence: CASSHRANTGELFF. CDR3 coding DNA: TGTGCCAGCAGCCACAGGGCGAACACCGGGGAGCTGTTTTTT.

The chain is built from TRBV7-9 and TRBJ2-5; no definite D call. The CDR3 covers 13 residues. Trimming shortened V by 7 bases and J by 0 bases, and 9 bases separated the two germline ends. The germline gives CDR1 SEHNR, CDR2 FQNEAQ (reference sequence). The CDR3 DNA sequence: TGTGCCAGCACCCTTTCGTACCAAGAGACCCAGTACTTC. It yields the protein CASTLSYQETQYF.

The chain combines TRBV5-1 with TRBJ2-5, with TRBD1 matching 10 bases. CDR3 length: 15 amino acids. J lost 5 bases, V lost 1 base, and 5 bases had no gene match. Germline V gene data show CDR1 as SGHRS and CDR2 as YFSETQ. As DNA, the CDR3 is TGCGCCAGCAGCTTGAACGGACAGGGGGTTGAGACCCAGTACTTC. This encodes CASSLNGQGVETQYF.

V and J are TRBV6-5 and TRBJ2-7; D may be TRBD2 (6 bases). V lost 6 bases and J lost 5, with 11 bases in between. The CDR3 extends over 12 amino acids. Germline V gives CDR1 MNHEY, CDR2 SVGAGI. CDR3 in amino acids: CASSQGGDEQYF. CDR3 DNA sequence: TGTGCCAGCAGCCAGGGAGGAGACGAGCAGTACTTC.

This clone occurred once. This chain links TRBV28 with TRBJ2-7; the D call may be TRBD1 or TRBD2 (6 bases each). Trimming left V 6 bases short and J 3 bases short, with 15 bases between. Germline CDR1 and CDR2: MDHEN and SYDVKM. This CDR3 has 14 residues. CDR3 DNA: TGTGCCAGCAGGGAGCCGGGGGCGGGCTACGAGCAGTACTTC. It yields the protein CASREPGAGYEQYF.

Only one count was recorded for this clone. J is TRBJ1-2 and V is TRBV6-5; 8 bases fit TRBD1. V trimming: 4 bases; J trimming: 2 bases; junction bases outside the gene matches: 3. This CDR3 is built from 14 residues. Germline V gene sequence: CDR1 MNHEY, CDR2 SVGAGI. The CDR3 is CASSSQGANYGYTF. Here the CDR3 DNA reads TGTGCCAGCAGTTCCCAGGGGGCGAACTATGGCTACACCTTC.

Worth noting for this clone: This specimen includes other DNA sequences encoding the same CDR3. This sequence joins TRBV11-2 and TRBJ1-1; a possible D gene is TRBD1 (5 bases). Germline CDR1 and CDR2: SGHAT and FQNNGV. The CDR3 has 14 residues. With 0 bases removed from V and 4 bases from J, the gap between germline ends came to 9 bases. The CDR3 loop reads CASSLDRGGTEAFF. DNA for the CDR3: TGTGCCAGCAGCTTAGATCGGGGGGGCACTGAAGCTTTCTTT.

The table lists this clone with a few counts. The chain combines TRBV19 with TRBJ2-3; no reliable D call. CDR1 and CDR2 from the germline V gene are LNHDA and SQIVND (reference sequence). The CDR3 spans 11 residues. V lost 4 bases and J lost 8, with 7 bases in between. In nucleotides, the CDR3 is TGTGCCAGTAGTAGCGTGGGTACGCAGTATTTT. Protein: CASSSVGTQYF.

The chain recombines TRBV18 with TRBJ2-7, with TRBD2 matching over 8 bases. Germline V gene lookup returns CDR1 KGHSH and CDR2 LQKENI. V shed 0 bases, J shed 4 bases, and the junction held 8 bases outside the gene matches. The CDR3 length is 16 residues. Here the CDR3 DNA reads TGTGCCAGCTCACCACCCTGGGCCGGGGGGGAGTACGAGCAGTACTTC. Its protein product is CASSPPWAGGEYEQYF.

This chain joins TRBV5-4 and TRBJ2-3; 7 nucleotides agree with TRBD1. Germline trimming cut 4 bases from V and 4 bases from J; bases unmatched to any gene: 3. Germline CDR1 and CDR2: SGHNT and YYREEE (reference sequence). The CDR3 totals 13 residues. CDR3 in amino acids: CASSQGVSDTQYF. The CDR3 region has the DNA TGTGCCAGCAGCCAGGGGGTATCAGATACGCAGTATTTT.

The chain joins TRBV6-5 to TRBJ1-2, with 9 bases fitting TRBD1. V shed 2 bases, J shed 4 bases, and the junction held 5 bases outside the gene matches. Germline V gene data show CDR1 as MNHEY and CDR2 as SVGAGI. The CDR3 runs 15 residues. For the CDR3, the DNA is TGTGCCAGCAGTTACGCCGGGACAGGGCCCTATGGCTACACCTTC. Its translation: CASSYAGTGPYGYTF.

The chain combines TRBV7-2 with TRBJ1-1, with 8 bases identical to TRBD1. CDR1 SGHTA and CDR2 FQGNSA come from the germline V gene. Trimming took 5 bases from V and 1 from J; bases not matched to a gene: 6. The CDR3 length is 15 residues. The CDR3 nucleotides are TGTGCCAGCAGCCCGCACAGGGGGGCGAACACTGAAGCTTTCTTT. Residues: CASSPHRGANTEAFF. The complete variable domain, with remaining parts taken from reference TRBV7-2 and TRBJ1-1, reads GAGVSQSPSNKVTEKGKDVELRCDPISGHTALYWYRQSLGQGLEFLIYFQGNSAPDKSGLPSDRFSAERTGGSVSTLTIQRTQQEDSAVYLCASSPHRGANTEAFFGQGTRLTVV.

This clone was picked up one time. J is TRBJ2-2 and V is TRBV4-1, with 7 bases matching TRBD1. The ends lost 6 bases at V and 8 bases at J; junction bases unmatched: 9. The CDR3 consists of 14 residues. The germline CDR1 and CDR2 sequences are MGHRA and YSYEKL. The CDR3 spells CASRRQGGAGELFF. CDR3 DNA sequence: TGCGCCAGCAGACGACAGGGCGGTGCTGGGGAGCTGTTTTTT.

Regarding this clone: Sequence at one end of the junction differs from germline and may be a read error. The chain links TRBV30 to TRBJ1-2, with D possibly matching TRBD1 (5 bases). CDR1 is GTSNPN, CDR2 SVGIG, per germline (reference sequence). CDR3 length: 10 amino acids. The CDR3 region has the DNA TGTGCCTGGAGTCGAGGGGAAGCGGCCTTC. Translating gives CAWSRGEAAF.

To note about this clone: Other DNA sequences in this sample translate to the same CDR3. The chain employs TRBV6-5 and TRBJ1-1; no clear D. The CDR3 covers 13 residues. Per germline, CDR1 MNHEY and CDR2 SVGAGI. Trimming shortened V by 2 bases and J by 4 bases, and 8 bases separated the two germline ends. The chain's CDR3 is CASSYDRVTEAFF. The CDR3 DNA follows: TGTGCCAGCAGTTACGACCGGGTCACTGAAGCTTTCTTT.

The rearrangement uses TRBV10-3 and TRBJ2-7; D is perhaps TRBD2 (7 bases). Germline values: CDR1 ENHRY, CDR2 SYGVKD. V lost 4 bases and J lost 1, with 14 bases in between. The CDR3 consists of 15 residues. CDR3 DNA sequence: TGTGCCATCAGTGGGGGGGGACAAAATTCCTACGAGCAGTACTTC. As protein: CAISGGGQNSYEQYF.

Notes on this clone: The sample contains more than one DNA sequence encoding this CDR3. The gene calls are TRBV7-2 and TRBJ2-6, with a tentative D call TRBD1 (6 bases). Trimming removed 5 bases from V and 0 bases from J, with 11 bases in between. The CDR3 length is 16 residues. Germline V gene sequence: CDR1 SGHTA, CDR2 FQGNSA. CDR3 in DNA: TGTGCCAGCAGCCTCCGGACAGCCTCTGGGGCCAACGTCCTGACTTTC. Protein product: CASSLRTASGANVLTF.

This rearrangement joins TRBV7-2 to TRBJ2-1; 11 bases map to TRBD2. The CDR3 runs 15 residues. The V segment lost 1 base and the J segment 7 bases; nucleotides outside the gene matches: 3. Germline V gene sequence: CDR1 SGHTA, CDR2 FQGNSA. The CDR3 DNA reads TGTGCCAGCAGCTTAGACGGACTAGCGGGTAATGAGCAGTTCTTC. Its protein product is CASSLDGLAGNEQFF.